The 8 T cell receptor beta chains below come from one sample, sequenced in a study of tumor-infiltrating lymphocytes in primary liver carcinoma. Starting material for RNA and DNA co-extraction consisted of about 20-32 mg of unsorted bulk tissue. The authors made TCR beta cDNA from 500 ng total RNA with a constant-region primer. Modified slightly, ARM-PCR produced TCR beta libraries over three nested multiplex PCR rounds. The first two PCR rounds, roughly 10 cycles each, used TRBV1-TRBV30 forward primers and a C-beta reverse primer. TCRdb independently ran MiXCR on the multiplex PCR reads; one entry per CDR3 protein. The sample carries roughly 100,000 distinct CDR3 sequences, about 70% recorded once. Sequencing input: liver tumor tissue from sampling region 2. Subset indicated: tumor region T2, inferior pole. The receptors were gathered from a woman aged 60-75 years with primary liver carcinoma and hepatitis B virus infection.

As to this clonotype: At one of its ends the junction is not consistent with the germline gene, which may arise from a read error. The V call is TRBV11-2, the J call TRBJ1-6; TRBD1 agrees at 7 bases. Germline CDR1 and CDR2: SGHAT and FQNNGV. This CDR3 spans 15 amino acids. In DNA form, the CDR3 reads TGTGGCAGCAGCTTAGATCCAGGGGGGAATTCGCCCCTCCACTTT. It specifies CGSSLDPGGNSPLHF.

Regarding this clonotype: A much larger clonotype is one base distant, so this may be a read error. The chain uses TRBV6-6 and TRBJ2-3, with D maybe TRBD1 (5 bases). This CDR3 comprises 16 residues. Germline lookup yields CDR1 MNHNY and CDR2 SVGAGI (reference sequence). CDR3 sequence reads: CASSYSRDSSTGTQYF. The CDR3 DNA follows: TGTGCCAGCAGTTACAGCCGAGACAGTAGCACAGGTACGCAGTATTTT.

Only a few counts were recorded for this clonotype. This may come from a read error, since a much larger clone is one base off. The chain uses TRBV6-6 and TRBJ2-3, with TRBD2 matching 11 bases. The germline V gene has CDR1 MNHNY and CDR2 SVGAGI (reference sequence). Trimming took 7 bases from V and 2 from J; bases not matched to a gene: 8. The CDR3 totals 16 residues. CDR3 bases: TGTGCCAGCAATTCAGAGGGACTAGCGGTCACAGATACGCAGTATTTT. It yields the protein CASNSEGLAVTDTQYF.

The chain has TRBV24-1 and TRBJ2-2, with 7 nucleotides matching TRBD1. The CDR3 is 14 amino acids. Germline CDR1 KGHDR, CDR2 SFDVKD. Trimming cost V 7 bases and J 5 bases; bases outside gene matches: 6. CDR3 sequence: CATRPTGLTGELFF. The CDR3 DNA reads TGTGCCACCAGACCGACAGGGCTGACCGGGGAGCTGTTTTTT.

In regard to this clonotype: The CDR3 ends on some other residue instead of the conserved phenylalanine or tryptophan, so this is likely a read error. J is TRBJ2-3 and V is TRBV11-3; D is perhaps TRBD2 (5 bases). V was shortened by 1 base and J by 4 bases, with 12 bases between the two germline ends. Germline CDR1 and CDR2: SGHNT and YENEEA. CDR3 length: 15 residues. CDR3 in DNA: TGTGCCAGCAGCTTAGTGCCAGGAGGCTCAGATACGCAGTATTCA. It translates to CASSLVPGGSDTQYS.

In regard to this clonotype: A much larger clone sits a single nucleotide away, making a read error possible. CDR3 in DNA: TGTGCCAGCAGCCTTCACCATCAGCCCCAGCATTTT. Amino acids: CASSLHHQPQHF. The V gene is TRBV13, the J gene TRBJ1-5, with D uncertain. V shed 5 bases and J shed 5 bases, with 7 bases lying between them. The CDR3 has 12 amino acids. CDR1 is PRHDT, CDR2 FYEKMQ, per germline (reference sequence). Looking up the rest from reference TRBV13 and TRBJ1-5 gives the full variable domain: AAGVIQSPRHLIKEKRETATLKCYPIPRHDTVYWYQQGPGQDPQFLISFYEKMQSDKGSIPDRFSAQQFSDYHSELNMSSLELGDSALYFCASSLHHQPQHFGDGTRLSIL.

As to this clonotype: This sequence may be a read error, since a much larger clone differs from it by one base. The chain has TRBV5-1 and TRBJ1-1; the match to TRBD1 covers 10 bases. The CDR3 is 15 amino acids. Looked up from germline, CDR1 is SGHRS and CDR2 is YFSETQ. The CDR3 DNA reads TGCGCCAGCAGCTTGCCACCGGGACAGGGGTCTGAAGGTTTCTTT. Protein product: CASSLPPGQGSEGFF.

About this clonotype itself: A much more abundant neighbour one base away suggests this may be a read error. The V gene is TRBV14, the J gene TRBJ2-3; no clear D gene. The CDR3 has 14 residues. CDR1 is SGHDN, CDR2 FVKESK, per germline. CDR3: CVSSQVTITDTQYF. CDR3 in DNA: TGTGTCAGCAGCCAGGTCACTATCACAGATACGCAGTATTTT.